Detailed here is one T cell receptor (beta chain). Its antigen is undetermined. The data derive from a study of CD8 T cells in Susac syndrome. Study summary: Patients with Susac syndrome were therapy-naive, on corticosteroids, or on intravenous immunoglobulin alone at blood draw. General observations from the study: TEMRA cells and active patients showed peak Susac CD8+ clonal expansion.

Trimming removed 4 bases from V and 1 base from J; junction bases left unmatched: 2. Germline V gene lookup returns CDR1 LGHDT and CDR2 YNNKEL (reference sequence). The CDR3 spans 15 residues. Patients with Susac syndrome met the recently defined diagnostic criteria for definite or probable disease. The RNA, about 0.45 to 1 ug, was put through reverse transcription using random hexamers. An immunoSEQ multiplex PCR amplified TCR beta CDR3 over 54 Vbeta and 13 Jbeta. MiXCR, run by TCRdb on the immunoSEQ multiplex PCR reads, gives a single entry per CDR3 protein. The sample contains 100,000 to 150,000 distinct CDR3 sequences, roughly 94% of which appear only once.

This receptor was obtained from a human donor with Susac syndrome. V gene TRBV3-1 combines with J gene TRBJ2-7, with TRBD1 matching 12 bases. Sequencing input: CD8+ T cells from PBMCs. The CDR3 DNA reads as TGTGCCAGCAGCCCGGGACAGGGGGCTTCCTACGAGCAGTACTTC. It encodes CASSPGQGASYEQYF.